Listed below are T cell receptor beta chains from one sample, sequenced in a study of blood T cell repertoires in COVID-19. This table comes from immunoSEQ multiplex PCR, and its TCRdb copy is limited to in-frame clones, with some not included. The table shows roughly 150,000 clones, with 70% to 90% occurring only once. The sequenced material came from peripheral blood. These receptors came from a human donor in a cohort sampled during active COVID-19. Both conserved end residues are part of each CDR3. Fields, in order: clone size, CDR3 length, J gene, V gene, CDR3 protein. Part of the rows lack a size; the others show once, few, many or a class for expanded clones.

size: NA; length: 17; J: TRBJ1-3; V: TRBV28; CDR3: CASRQYTGQGVGNTIYF
size: NA; length: 15; J: TRBJ2-7; V: TRBV11-2; CDR3: CASSFPGQGAYEQYF
size: NA; length: 15; J: TRBJ1-1; V: TRBV5-4; CDR3: CASSLPDRLGTEAFF
size: NA; length: 12; J: TRBJ2-1; V: TRBV6-6; CDR3: CASSYGAVEQFF
size: once; length: 15; J: TRBJ1-2; V: TRBV10-3; CDR3: CAISDGDRGGDGYTF
size: NA; length: 17; J: TRBJ2-1; V: TRBV7-6; CDR3: CASSPAAAAPLVNEQFF
size: NA; length: 14; J: TRBJ1-2; V: TRBV27; CDR3: CASSNIQGNYGYTF
size: NA; length: 15; J: TRBJ2-1; V: TRBV4-2; CDR3: CASSQDPLAGDEQFF
size: once; length: 14; J: TRBJ1-3; V: TRBV30; CDR3: CAWSQGVSGNTIYF
size: few; length: 13; J: TRBJ2-2; V: TRBV4-2; CDR3: CASKGLPPGELFF
size: NA; length: 14; J: TRBJ1-2; V: TRBV7-9; CDR3: CASSPWDREEGYTF
size: few; length: 14; J: TRBJ2-5; V: TRBV7-7; CDR3: CASSLDGGAKTQYF
size: NA; length: 14; J: TRBJ1-1; V: TRBV27; CDR3: CASSLGQGADEAFF
size: NA; length: 13; J: TRBJ2-1; V: TRBV7-9; CDR3: CASSNPGTYSQFF
size: NA; length: 13; J: TRBJ1-4; V: TRBV30; CDR3: CAWSVLGGKKLFF
size: NA; length: 15; J: TRBJ2-3; V: TRBV5-1; CDR3: CASSLTTAITDTQYF
size: NA; length: 16; J: TRBJ2-1; V: TRBV7-6; CDR3: CASSSSGTRAPNEQFF
size: NA; length: 14; J: TRBJ2-1; V: TRBV24-1; CDR3: CATAPGTGGFEQFF